The 7 T cell receptor beta chains given below trace back to one sample, sequenced in a study of blood T cell repertoires in COVID-19. Sequenced by immunoSEQ multiplex PCR; TCRdb stores in-frame clones only, minus some. Of 200,000 to 250,000 clones in the sample, roughly 88% were seen once. Specimen: PBMCs or T cells enriched from blood (not recorded which). The receptors stem from a woman between 40 and 50 years old with acute COVID-19.

The chain combines TRBV5-4 with TRBJ2-7, with a weak D call TRBD2 (6 bases). Per the germline V gene, CDR1 is SGHNT and CDR2 is YYREEE (reference sequence). Between the trimmed V and J ends, which lost 3 bases and 6 bases, there was a span of 16 bases. The CDR3 totals 14 residues. The CDR3 is CASSWRAGAPEQYF. The DNA of the CDR3 is TGTGCCAGCAGCTGGAGGGCCGGGGCCCCCGAGCAGTACTTC.

V and J are TRBV7-9 and TRBJ1-1, with a possible D match to TRBD1 (6 bases). Deletions cut 0 bases from V and 3 bases from J, with 8 bases between. Germline values: CDR1 SEHNR, CDR2 FQNEAQ (reference sequence). There are 14 residues in the CDR3. The CDR3 DNA reads TGTGCCAGCAGCTTAGCGAACAGGGACACTGAAGCTTTCTTT. Translating it yields CASSLANRDTEAFF.

This chain links TRBV4-1 with TRBJ1-3; tentatively, D is TRBD1 (5 bases). Per the germline V gene, CDR1 is MGHRA and CDR2 is YSYEKL. The CDR3 has 16 amino acids. V gave up 0 bases and J gave up 3 bases, with 12 bases separating them. The CDR3: CASSQDTGGYGNTIYF. Written as DNA, the CDR3 is TGCGCCAGCAGCCAAGATACGGGGGGATATGGAAACACCATATATTTT.

The chain couples TRBV7-9 to TRBJ2-2; D not certain. The ends were cut back, 5 bases at V and 3 bases at J, with 10 bases in the middle. Germline V gene sequence: CDR1 SEHNR, CDR2 FQNEAQ (reference sequence). The CDR3 covers 14 residues. This chain's CDR3 is CASSRTRDTGELFF. The CDR3 region has the DNA TGTGCCAGCAGCCGTACCCGGGACACCGGGGAGCTGTTTTTT.

This clone was observed once. The V and J genes are TRBV5-3 and TRBJ1-2; D not resolved. TRBV5-3 is annotated as an ORF whose role is uncertain. The CDR3 spans 15 residues. Trimming shortened V by 4 bases and J by 0 bases, and 13 bases separated the two germline ends. CDR3 sequence reads: CARSRVGWSNYGYTF. The CDR3 DNA reads as TGTGCCAGAAGCCGTGTCGGGTGGTCTAACTATGGCTACACCTTC.

This clone was seen just once. The genes are TRBV13 and TRBJ1-2; 10 nucleotides match TRBD1. Germline lookup yields CDR1 PRHDT and CDR2 FYEKMQ (reference sequence). This CDR3 spans 17 amino acids. J was trimmed by 3 bases and V by 4 bases; bases with no gene match: 11. The CDR3 here is CASSSTDRGRDDYGYTF. Here the CDR3 DNA reads TGTGCCAGCAGCTCCACCGACAGGGGGCGCGATGACTATGGCTACACCTTC.

This clone was seen only once. The V gene is TRBV18, the J gene TRBJ1-1, with 9 bases lining up with TRBD1. From germline, CDR1 is KGHSH and CDR2 LQKENI. V lost 5 bases and J lost 10; bases outside the gene matches: 2. The CDR3 is 11 residues long. CDR3 coding DNA: TGTGCCAGCTCAAAGGGACAGGGAGCTTTCTTT. As protein: CASSKGQGAFF. Drawing the rest from reference TRBV18 and TRBJ1-1, the complete variable domain is NAGVMQNPRHLVRRRGQEARLRCSPMKGHSHVYWYRQLPEEGLKFMVYLQKENIIDESGMPKERFSAEFPKEGPSILRIQQVVRGDSAAYFCASSKGQGAFFGQGTRLTVV.